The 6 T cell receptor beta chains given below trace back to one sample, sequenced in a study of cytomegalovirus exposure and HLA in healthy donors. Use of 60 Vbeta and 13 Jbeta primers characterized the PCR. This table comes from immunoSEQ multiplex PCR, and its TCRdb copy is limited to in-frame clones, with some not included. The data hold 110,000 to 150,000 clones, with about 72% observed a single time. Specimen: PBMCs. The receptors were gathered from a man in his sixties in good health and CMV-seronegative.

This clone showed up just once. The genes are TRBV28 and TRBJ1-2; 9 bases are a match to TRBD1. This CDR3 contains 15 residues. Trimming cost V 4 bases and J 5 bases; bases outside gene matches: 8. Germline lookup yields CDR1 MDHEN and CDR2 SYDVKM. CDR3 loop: CASSYGTGLGYGYTF. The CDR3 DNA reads TGTGCCAGCAGTTACGGGACAGGGCTCGGATATGGCTACACCTTC.

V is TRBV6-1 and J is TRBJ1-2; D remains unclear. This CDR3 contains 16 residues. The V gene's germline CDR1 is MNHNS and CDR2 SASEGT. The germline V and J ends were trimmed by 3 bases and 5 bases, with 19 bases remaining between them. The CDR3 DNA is TGTGCCAGCAGTGATAATGGTGGCGGCACTTTATATGGCTACACCTTC. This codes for CASSDNGGGTLYGYTF.

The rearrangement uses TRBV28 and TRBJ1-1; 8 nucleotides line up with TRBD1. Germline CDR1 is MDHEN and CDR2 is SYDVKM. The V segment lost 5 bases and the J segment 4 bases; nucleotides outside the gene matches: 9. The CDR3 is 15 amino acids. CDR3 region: CASSPRTGWATEAFF. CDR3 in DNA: TGTGCCAGCAGTCCGCGGACAGGGTGGGCCACTGAAGCTTTCTTT.

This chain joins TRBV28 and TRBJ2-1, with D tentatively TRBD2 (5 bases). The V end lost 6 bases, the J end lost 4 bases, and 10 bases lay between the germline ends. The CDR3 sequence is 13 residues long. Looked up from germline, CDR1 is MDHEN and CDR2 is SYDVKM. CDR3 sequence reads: CASSWTSYNEQFF. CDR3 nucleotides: TGTGCCAGCAGCTGGACTTCTTACAATGAGCAGTTCTTC.

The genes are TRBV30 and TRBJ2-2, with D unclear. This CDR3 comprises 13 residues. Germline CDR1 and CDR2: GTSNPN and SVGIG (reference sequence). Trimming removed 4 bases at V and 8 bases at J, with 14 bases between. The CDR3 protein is CAWNQRRSGELFF. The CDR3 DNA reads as TGTGCCTGGAACCAGCGACGGTCTGGGGAGCTGTTTTTT.

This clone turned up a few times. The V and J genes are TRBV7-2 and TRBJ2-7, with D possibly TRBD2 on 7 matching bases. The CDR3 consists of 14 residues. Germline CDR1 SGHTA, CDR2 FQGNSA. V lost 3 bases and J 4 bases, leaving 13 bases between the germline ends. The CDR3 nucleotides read TGTGCCAGCAGCTTGGGGGGGCTCGCGTACGAGCAGTACTTC. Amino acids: CASSLGGLAYEQYF.